Presented here are 32 T cell receptor beta chains from one specimen sequenced in a study of T cells in Graves' hyperthyroidism and ophthalmopathy (dated by TCRdb to about 2019). The library was built by means of multiplex PCR. Sequencing instrument: Illumina HiSeq 2000. The TCR beta CDR3 regions were amplified from the RNA transcripts. For the first round of RT-PCR on the TCR CDR3, the HTBI primer set was used together with the Qiagen OneStep RT-PCR kit. In-frame beta chains were kept once TCRdb had trimmed the public reads at Q25 with fastp and called clones with MiXCR. Each CDR3 protein gets just one entry, which takes the most common genes and DNA from the rows behind it. The sample includes under 350,000 distinct CDR3 sequences, with around 20% observed a single time. The ten largest clones capture around 45% of the sample. The sample taken for sequencing was blood. The receptor set was obtained from a woman aged 50 to 65 with Graves' hyperthyroidism.

The V gene is TRBV7-2, the J gene TRBJ1-1; TRBD1 matches 8 bases. This CDR3 is built from 13 residues. From germline, CDR1 is SGHTA and CDR2 FQGNSA. Germline trimming cut 5 bases from V and 5 bases from J; bases unmatched to any gene: 4. Written as DNA, the CDR3 is TGTGCCAGCAGCGGACAGGGTGAGACTGAAGCTTTCTTT. This codes for CASSGQGETEAFF.

In its sample, this clonotype was seen many times. This chain links TRBV28 with TRBJ2-3; the match to TRBD2 covers 11 bases. V lost 8 bases and J lost 2; bases outside the gene matches: 9. The germline gives CDR1 MDHEN, CDR2 SYDVKM. The CDR3 sequence is 16 residues long. The CDR3 DNA reads TGTGCCAGCGGGACAGCTAGCGGGGGGTTCACAGATACGCAGTATTTT. Protein sequence: CASGTASGGFTDTQYF.

The chain links TRBV7-3 to TRBJ1-6, with a tentative D call TRBD1 (5 bases). V gave up 6 bases and J gave up 5 bases, with 8 bases separating them. Germline V gene lookup returns CDR1 SGHTA and CDR2 FQGTGA. The CDR3 consists of 13 residues. This CDR3 is CASSDSNNSPLHF. Written as DNA, the CDR3 is TGTGCCAGCAGTGACAGTAATAATTCACCCCTCCACTTT.

The V and J genes are TRBV11-2 and TRBJ1-3; 7 bases match TRBD1. CDR3 length equals 15 residues. Germline V lookup: CDR1 SGHAT, CDR2 FQNNGV. With V trimmed by 1 base and J by 2 bases, 2 bases remained unmatched. DNA for the CDR3: TGTGCCAGCAGCTTAGGTGACAGGGCTGGAAACACCATATATTTT. As protein: CASSLGDRAGNTIYF. Looking up the rest from reference TRBV11-2 and TRBJ1-3 gives the full variable domain: EAGVAQSPRYKIIEKRQSVAFWCNPISGHATLYWYQQILGQGPKLLIQFQNNGVVDDSQLPKDRFSAERLKGVDSTLKIQPAKLEDSAVYLCASSLGDRAGNTIYFGEGSWLTVV.

The table lists this clonotype with many counts. J is TRBJ2-7 and V is TRBV7-8; D is undetermined. Germline CDR1 is SGHVS and CDR2 is FQNEAQ. The V gene lost 1 base and the J gene lost 6 bases, with 16 bases spanning the gap. The CDR3 totals 15 residues. The CDR3 sequence: CASSLVRQVVAEQYF. The CDR3 nucleotides read TGTGCCAGCAGCTTAGTTCGGCAGGTCGTCGCCGAGCAGTACTTC. Together with reference TRBV7-8 and TRBJ2-7, the CDR3 gives the full variable domain: GAGVSQSPRYKVAKRGQDVALRCDPISGHVSLFWYQQALGQGPEFLTYFQNEAQLDKSGLPSDRFFAERPEGSVSTLKIQRTQQEDSAVYLCASSLVRQVVAEQYFGPGTRLTVT.

This clonotype showed up many times. The chain has TRBV30 and TRBJ2-7, with 8 bases matching TRBD1. The CDR3 runs 11 residues. CDR1 and CDR2 (germline): GTSNPN, SVGIG (reference sequence). The CDR3 spells CAGTGGYEQYF. CDR3 in DNA: TGTGCTGGGACAGGTGGCTACGAGCAGTACTTC.

This chain links TRBV9 with TRBJ2-1; the match to TRBD2 covers 13 bases. Trimming at V came to 4 bases and at J to 0 bases, leaving 13 bases not matched to a gene. The length of the CDR3 is 20 residues. Per germline, CDR1 SGDLS and CDR2 YYNGEE. The CDR3 spells CASSLWTSGGNQGSYNEQFF. In nucleotides, the CDR3 is TGTGCCAGCAGCCTATGGACTAGCGGGGGAAACCAAGGCTCCTACAATGAGCAGTTCTTC.

This chain links TRBV10-3 with TRBJ2-2; TRBD2 matches 10 bases. Germline V CDR1 and CDR2: ENHRY, SYGVKD. The CDR3 extends over 16 amino acids. Trimming cost V 0 bases and J 9 bases; bases outside gene matches: 7. The CDR3 spells CAISESGLAVTRELFF. CDR3 coding DNA: TGTGCCATCAGTGAGTCTGGACTAGCGGTTACCAGGGAGCTGTTTTTT.

Ten or more counts support this clonotype. The chain is built from TRBV28 and TRBJ2-5; 8 bases line up with TRBD2. The length of the CDR3 is 19 residues. The trim removed 2 bases at V and 5 bases at J, leaving 19 bases unmatched. CDR1 is MDHEN, CDR2 SYDVKM, per germline. The CDR3 DNA follows: TGTGCCAGCAGTTTACGTAGTCCAGGCGGGACTAGGAGGCGGGAGACCCAGTACTTC. This codes for CASSLRSPGGTRRRETQYF.

For this clonotype: An end of the junction does not agree with germline; a read error may underlie this. The rearrangement joins TRBV7-2 to TRBJ2-5, with 7 nucleotides matching TRBD1. The CDR3 length is 16 residues. Germline V gene lookup returns CDR1 SGHTA and CDR2 FQGNSA. The CDR3, as DNA: TGCGCCAGCAGCTTGTGGGGCACAGGGGTTAGGCAGACCCAGTACTTC. Its translation is CASSLWGTGVRQTQYF.

There are many counts of this clonotype. J is TRBJ2-3 and V is TRBV7-9, with a weak D call TRBD2 (5 bases). The CDR3 has 15 amino acids. Germline V lookup: CDR1 SEHNR, CDR2 FQNEAQ (reference sequence). V gave up 5 bases and J gave up 0 bases, with 12 bases separating them. Here the CDR3 reads CASSPRTGSTDTQYF. In DNA, the CDR3 is TGTGCCAGCAGCCCGAGGACTGGGAGCACAGATACGCAGTATTTT.

The J gene is TRBJ2-5, the V gene TRBV4-1; D is possibly TRBD1 or TRBD2 (6 bases each). V shed 0 bases and J shed 3 bases, with 11 bases lying between them. Looked up from germline, CDR1 is MGHRA and CDR2 is YSYEKL. The CDR3 is 15 residues long. The CDR3 DNA follows: TGCGCCAGCAGCCAAGAAGAGGGGGGCAAAGAGACCCAGTACTTC. Protein product: CASSQEEGGKETQYF.

This clonotype was seen ten or more times. The chain is built from TRBV4-1 and TRBJ2-1; 9 bases fit TRBD2. Trimming cost V 1 base and J 10 bases; bases outside gene matches: 14. This CDR3 contains 17 residues. Germline values: CDR1 MGHRA, CDR2 YSYEKL. The CDR3 coding sequence is TGCGCCAGCAGCCAAGTTGATATGGGACTAGCATTTGAGGAGCAGTTCTTC. Translated, it gives CASSQVDMGLAFEEQFF.

This chain joins TRBV9 and TRBJ2-1; 7 bases map to TRBD1. The ends lost 4 bases at V and 6 bases at J; junction bases unmatched: 7. Germline V CDR1 and CDR2: SGDLS, YYNGEE. This CDR3 has 14 residues. The CDR3 reads CASSSQGVLNEQFF. CDR3 sequence (DNA): TGTGCCAGCAGCTCGCAGGGGGTACTCAATGAGCAGTTCTTC.

The sample holds a few counts of this clonotype. A much larger clone sits a single nucleotide away, making a read error possible. The V gene is TRBV11-2, the J gene TRBJ1-1; D unresolved. The V gene's germline CDR1 is SGHAT and CDR2 FQNNGV. The CDR3 has 15 residues. The DNA for the CDR3 is TGTGCCAGCAGCTTAGAGAGGCTCGGGTCGCATGAAGCTTGCTTT. Translation gives CASSLERLGSHEACF. The variable domain in full, completed from reference TRBV11-2 and TRBJ1-1, reads EAGVAQSPRYKIIEKRQSVAFWCNPISGHATLYWYQQILGQGPKLLIQFQNNGVVDDSQLPKDRFSAERLKGVDSTLKIQPAKLEDSAVYLCASSLERLGSHEACFGQGTRLTVV.

V usage is TRBV11-2 and J usage is TRBJ2-5, with TRBD2 identical over 10 bases. With V trimmed by 3 bases and J by 3 bases, 4 bases remained unmatched. The CDR3 runs to 15 residues. Per germline, CDR1 SGHAT and CDR2 FQNNGV. This CDR3 is CASSLGLAGEETQYF. CDR3 nucleotides: TGTGCCAGCAGCTTGGGGCTAGCGGGAGAAGAGACCCAGTACTTC.

The chain employs TRBV9 and TRBJ2-5, with TRBD2 as a possible D gene (7 bases). The ends were cut back, 6 bases at V and 5 bases at J, with 20 bases in the middle. This CDR3 has 15 residues. Germline-derived CDR1 and CDR2 are SGDLS and YYNGEE. The CDR3 loop is CASTLRGGGQETQYF. CDR3 in DNA: TGTGCCAGCACCCTTCGAGGGGGGGGCCAGGAGACCCAGTACTTC. Full variable domain (rest looked up from reference TRBV9 and TRBJ2-5): DSGVTQTPKHLITATGQRVTLRCSPRSGDLSVYWYQQSLDQGLQFLIQYYNGEERAKGNILERFSAQQFPDLHSELNLSSLELGDSALYFCASTLRGGGQETQYFGPGTRLLVL.

The J gene is TRBJ2-2, the V gene TRBV10-2; TRBD2 matches at 7 bases. This CDR3 comprises 16 residues. Germline V gene data show CDR1 as WSHSY and CDR2 as SAAADI. V trimming: 3 bases; J trimming: 3 bases; junction bases outside the gene matches: 7. CDR3 in DNA: TGCGCCAGCAGTGATCGAGGGAGGGCGCACACCGGGGAGCTGTTTTTT. Its protein is CASSDRGRAHTGELFF.

J is TRBJ2-1 and V is TRBV7-9; 12 bases fit TRBD1. J gave up 6 bases and V 7 bases, and 4 bases lay outside the gene matches. From germline, CDR1 is SEHNR and CDR2 FQNEAQ (reference sequence). This CDR3 spans 14 amino acids. As DNA, the CDR3 is TGTGCCAGCACACCGGGACAGGGGGCCAATGAGCAGTTCTTC. This translates into CASTPGQGANEQFF.

V is TRBV29-1 and J is TRBJ1-2; 12 nucleotides match TRBD1. The CDR3 consists of 18 residues. The V segment lost 5 bases and the J segment 0 bases; nucleotides outside the gene matches: 13. Germline V gives CDR1 SQVTM, CDR2 ANQGSEA. The CDR3 DNA sequence: TGCAGCGTTCTCACCCCACCGGGACAGGGGGCACCTAACTATGGCTACACCTTC. This encodes CSVLTPPGQGAPNYGYTF.

This clonotype was observed a few times. The chain has TRBV12-3 or TRBV12-4 and TRBJ2-4; 7 bases are a match to TRBD1. V was clipped by 3 bases and J by 9 bases; unmatched bases: 14. This CDR3 is built from 16 residues. CDR3 in DNA: TGTGCCAGCAGTTTTTATCGGCCAGGGGGTAGTCTCATTCAGTACTTC. Translating it yields CASSFYRPGGSLIQYF.

The CDR3 coding sequence is TGTGCTAGTGGTTCGGGACTAGCGGGATTAACAGATACGCAGTATTTT. Protein sequence: CASGSGLAGLTDTQYF. The chain couples TRBV12-5 to TRBJ2-3; 13 nucleotides line up with TRBD2. J was trimmed by 3 bases and V by 4 bases; bases with no gene match: 4. The CDR3 loop spans 16 amino acids. CDR1 and CDR2 (germline): LGHNT, FRNRAP.

The chain carries TRBV11-2 and TRBJ2-3; D remains unclear. Trimming removed 4 bases from V and 2 bases from J, with 19 bases in between. Germline V lookup: CDR1 SGHAT, CDR2 FQNNGV. The CDR3 consists of 17 residues. The CDR3 loop reads CASSSKYQYPSTDTQYF. The CDR3 DNA follows: TGTGCCAGCAGCTCGAAATATCAGTACCCCTCCACAGATACGCAGTATTTT.

There are many counts of this clonotype. This chain joins TRBV3-1 and TRBJ2-1; 9 bases match TRBD2. Germline V gives CDR1 LGHDT, CDR2 YNNKEL (reference sequence). The ends lost 4 bases at V and 5 bases at J; junction bases unmatched: 15. CDR3 size: 18 residues. The CDR3, as DNA: TGTGCCAGCAGCCGCCTGCTCCTAGCGGGAACCACCCACAATGAGCAGTTCTTC. Amino acids: CASSRLLLAGTTHNEQFF.

The V and J genes are TRBV7-9 and TRBJ2-5; no reliable D call. CDR1 and CDR2 (germline): SEHNR, FQNEAQ (reference sequence). The CDR3 is 13 amino acids. V lost 5 bases, J lost 4 bases, and 11 bases lay in between. CDR3 nucleotides: TGTGCCAGCAGCACCGCTTTTACAGAGACCCAGTACTTC. It yields the protein CASSTAFTETQYF.

The sample holds many counts of this clonotype. The V gene is TRBV10-3, the J gene TRBJ2-1, with 7 bases fitting TRBD1. The CDR3 loop spans 13 amino acids. Per germline, CDR1 ENHRY and CDR2 SYGVKD. Trimming took 5 bases from V and 7 from J; bases not matched to a gene: 5. CDR3 in DNA: TGTGCCATCAGTTTTGACAGGGCAAATGAGCAGTTCTTC. Translation: CAISFDRANEQFF.

This rearrangement joins TRBV19 to TRBJ2-5, with D possibly TRBD1 on 6 matching bases. Between the trimmed V and J ends, which lost 8 bases and 12 bases, there was a span of 34 bases. The CDR3 runs 17 residues. Germline loops: CDR1 LNHDA, CDR2 SQIVND (reference sequence). CDR3 nucleotides: TGTGCCAGTGGTCCCACCGAACACCAGGACAGTACCACTGCGGAGTACTTC. Its protein product is CASGPTEHQDSTTAEYF.

This clonotype was seen many times. The chain links TRBV12-3 or TRBV12-4 to TRBJ2-3, with D unclear. The V gene lost 5 bases and the J gene lost 2 bases, with 11 bases spanning the gap. The CDR3 sequence is 14 residues long. The CDR3, as DNA: TGTGCCAGCAGTCATAGCAGACCCACAGATACGCAGTATTTT. It encodes CASSHSRPTDTQYF.

A word on this clonotype: A junction end diverges from the germline sequence, so it may reflect a read error. The gene calls are TRBV18 and TRBJ2-2; a weak D match, TRBD1 (6 bases). Germline CDR1 reads KGHSH; CDR2 reads LQKENI. This CDR3 has 16 residues. CDR3 region: CASSSSTGSNTGEPFF. The CDR3 nucleotides are TGTGCCAGCTCATCGTCGACAGGTTCAAACACCGGGGAGCCGTTTTTT.

The chain is built from TRBV6-7 and TRBJ1-5; the D is unclear. TRBV6-7 is marked as an open reading frame, function uncertain. The V end was cut by 9 bases, the J end by 4 bases, with 4 bases between. This CDR3 has 10 amino acids. CDR3 DNA: TGTGCCAGTGAGAATCAGCCCCAGCATTTT. Protein sequence: CASENQPQHF.

There are many counts of this clonotype. The chain joins TRBV5-1 to TRBJ2-1, with 8 bases fitting TRBD2. This CDR3 contains 16 residues. V lost 4 bases and J lost 1; bases outside the gene matches: 7. Per germline, CDR1 SGHRS and CDR2 YFSETQ. CDR3 nucleotides: TGCGCCAGCAGCCTCCGGACTAGCCCTTCCTACAATGAGCAGTTCTTC. This gives the protein CASSLRTSPSYNEQFF. Full variable domain (missing parts from reference TRBV5-1 and TRBJ2-1): KAGVTQTPRYLIKTRGQQVTLSCSPISGHRSVSWYQQTPGQGLQFLFEYFSETQRNKGNFPGRFSGRQFSNSRSEMNVSTLELGDSALYLCASSLRTSPSYNEQFFGPGTRLTVL.

The chain couples TRBV27 to TRBJ2-2; D unclear. The germline CDR1 and CDR2 sequences are MNHEY and SMNVEV (reference sequence). The CDR3 is 15 residues long. Trimming shortened V by 2 bases and J by 4 bases, and 11 bases separated the two germline ends. CDR3 DNA sequence: TGTGCCAGCAGTTTAGGCGCCAGGAGCACCGGGGAGCTGTTTTTT. Residues: CASSLGARSTGELFF.